This T cell receptor (beta chain) was found in a study of T cells after yellow fever vaccination. The CDR3 spans 14 residues. The germline V gene encodes CDR1 LGHNA and CDR2 YSLEER. The germline V and J ends were trimmed by 4 bases and 2 bases, with 11 bases remaining between them. Each CDR3 protein gets one entry after TCRdb re-called the 5' RACE reads with MiXCR. In the table there are 230,000 or so distinct CDR3 sequences, approximately 6.3% of which are singletons. This clonotype was seen only a few times. The sample in question was CD4+ T cells sorted from PBMCs, obtained on the day of the yellow fever booster vaccination. The V call is TRBV4-3, the J call TRBJ1-1; D is uncertain. This TCR came from a young man who received the YFV17D yellow fever vaccine. Written as DNA, the CDR3 is TGCGCCAGCAGCCCCAAGACGGTAAACACTGAAGCTTTCTTT. It encodes CASSPKTVNTEAFF.